The 19 T cell receptor beta chains below all came from one sample that was sequenced in a study of cytomegalovirus exposure and HLA in healthy donors. Clones were read by immunoSEQ multiplex PCR, and TCRdb kept only the in-frame ones, dropping some. The table has approximately 59,000 clones, nearly 95% seen once. Specimen: PBMCs. These receptors were collected from a man younger than 35 in good health and CMV-seropositive.

The V and J genes are TRBV7-6 and TRBJ2-5; 10 bases match TRBD2. Germline lookup yields CDR1 SGHVS and CDR2 FNYEAQ. This CDR3 has 15 residues. J lost 5 bases, V lost 5 bases, and 8 bases had no gene match. The CDR3 DNA follows: TGTGCCAGCAGCCTACGGACTAGCGGTTGGGAGACCCAGTACTTC. Protein product: CASSLRTSGWETQYF.

A word on this clone: The junction and the germline gene differ at one end; a read error may be behind it. The chain combines TRBV6-5 with TRBJ1-1; 9 positions agree with TRBD1. The CDR3 is 14 amino acids. Germline V CDR1 and CDR2: MNHEY, SVGAGI. The CDR3 region is CASSRDRVNTEAFF. CDR3 bases: TGTGCCAGCAGCAGGGACAGGGTGAATACTGAAGCTTTCTTT.

The chain is built from TRBV5-1 and TRBJ2-1; TRBD1 aligns across 12 bases. CDR1 is SGHRS, CDR2 YFSETQ, per germline. The CDR3 consists of 15 residues. V dropped 0 bases and J dropped 8; count of bases not matched to a gene: 3. The DNA for the CDR3 is TGCGCCAGCAGCTTGGCGGGACAGGGGGCCTATGAGCAGTTCTTC. Translating it yields CASSLAGQGAYEQFF.

The rearrangement links TRBV28 to TRBJ1-2; TRBD1 matches at 8 bases. Germline V lookup: CDR1 MDHEN, CDR2 SYDVKM. V trimming: 6 bases; J trimming: 3 bases; junction bases outside the gene matches: 6. The CDR3 sequence is 14 residues long. CDR3 DNA sequence: TGTGCCAGCAGCCAAGGACAGGGAGACTATGGCTACACCTTC. Its protein is CASSQGQGDYGYTF.

The chain uses TRBV9 and TRBJ2-2; the D gene is possibly TRBD1 (6 bases). The germline V gene encodes CDR1 SGDLS and CDR2 YYNGEE. Trimming stripped 6 bases from V and 0 bases from J, with 12 bases between. The CDR3 totals 15 residues. The CDR3 DNA is TGTGCCAGCACCACGTGGGGGCCGAACACCGGGGAGCTGTTTTTT. The encoded protein is CASTTWGPNTGELFF.

The chain links TRBV9 to TRBJ2-1; TRBD2 matches 12 bases. Trimming cost V 0 bases and J 4 bases; bases outside gene matches: 11. Germline values: CDR1 SGDLS, CDR2 YYNGEE. The CDR3 is 19 amino acids. The CDR3 coding sequence is TGTGCCAGCAGCGTAGGAGAAAGGGGACTAGCGGGCGCATACAATGAGCAGTTCTTC. Amino acids: CASSVGERGLAGAYNEQFF.

The chain uses TRBV5-1 and TRBJ2-5; 11 bases agree with TRBD1. With V trimmed by 6 bases and J by 5 bases, 9 bases remained unmatched. Germline V gene lookup returns CDR1 SGHRS and CDR2 YFSETQ. CDR3 length: 15 residues. The CDR3 loop reads CASTMGQGGRETQYF. In nucleotides, the CDR3 is TGCGCCAGCACCATGGGACAGGGGGGAAGGGAGACCCAGTACTTC.

The chain joins TRBV5-5 to TRBJ1-5, with TRBD1 identical over 10 bases. The CDR3 has 14 residues. J gave up 7 bases and V 4 bases, and 5 bases lay outside the gene matches. Germline CDR1 and CDR2: SGHKS and YYEKEE (reference sequence). CDR3 sequence reads: CASSGTGADQPQHF. The DNA of the CDR3 is TGTGCCAGCAGCGGGACAGGGGCGGACCAGCCCCAGCATTTT.

V gene TRBV5-1 combines with J gene TRBJ2-2; 12 bases align to TRBD2. In germline, CDR1 is SGHRS, CDR2 YFSETQ. CDR3 length: 16 residues. V shed 4 bases and J 5 bases; nucleotides not matched to a gene: 6. CDR3 sequence (DNA): TGCGCCAGCAGCGTACTGACTAGCGGGGGAACCGGGGAGCTGTTTTTT. Translated: CASSVLTSGGTGELFF.

CDR3 DNA: TGTGCCAGCAGCCAGTGGCCGGAGTCTTTGGATGAGCAGTTCTTC. Protein product: CASSQWPESLDEQFF. The chain recombines TRBV4-2 with TRBJ2-1; D not certain. The CDR3 length is 15 residues. The V end was cut by 3 bases, the J end by 8 bases, with 17 bases between. Germline V lookup: CDR1 LGHNA, CDR2 YNFKEQ.

The CDR3 protein is CASSRQGREETQYF. The CDR3 DNA reads TGTGCCAGTAGTCGACAGGGGCGCGAAGAGACCCAGTACTTC. This chain joins TRBV19 and TRBJ2-5; TRBD1 agrees at 8 bases. This CDR3 is built from 14 residues. CDR1 is LNHDA and CDR2 is SQIVND in the germline V gene (reference sequence). The V gene end was trimmed by 5 bases and the J gene end by 3 bases; junction bases not matched to a gene: 5.

V and J are TRBV5-4 and TRBJ1-2; possible D gene TRBD1, 6 bases. Trimming left V 4 bases short and J 4 bases short, with 11 bases between. Germline CDR1 is SGHNT and CDR2 is YYREEE (reference sequence). The CDR3 spans 13 residues. CDR3 in amino acids: CASSEDSFYGYTF. In DNA form, the CDR3 reads TGTGCCAGCAGCGAGGACAGTTTCTATGGCTACACCTTC.

The V gene is TRBV19, the J gene TRBJ2-7, with 11 bases lining up with TRBD2. The CDR3 is made up of 16 amino acids. The V gene end was trimmed by 3 bases and the J gene end by 5 bases; junction bases not matched to a gene: 9. Germline V gives CDR1 LNHDA, CDR2 SQIVND (reference sequence). As DNA, the CDR3 is TGTGCCAGTAGTATCGAACTAGCGGGGGTCCGGGACGAGCAGTACTTC. It yields the protein CASSIELAGVRDEQYF. The full variable domain, completed using reference TRBV19 and TRBJ2-7, is DGGITQSPKYLFRKEGQNVTLSCEQNLNHDAMYWYRQDPGQGLRLIYYSQIVNDFQKGDIAEGYSVSREKKESFPLTVTSAQKNPTAFYLCASSIELAGVRDEQYFGPGTRLTVT.

V usage is TRBV30 and J usage is TRBJ1-3; unclear D gene. This CDR3 region has 14 residues. The germline CDR1 and CDR2 sequences are GTSNPN and SVGIG (reference sequence). V was trimmed by 1 base and J by 2 bases, leaving 9 bases between them. The CDR3 DNA reads TGTGCCTGGAGTGGAGGGAATGCTGGAAACACCATATATTTT. This gives the protein CAWSGGNAGNTIYF.

This clone has just one count. The CDR3 region is CASSAAMSSSTYNEQFF. The CDR3 nucleotides read TGTGCCAGCAGCGCCGCGATGTCTAGCAGCACTTACAATGAGCAGTTCTTC. The chain carries TRBV9 and TRBJ2-1, with D tentatively TRBD2 (5 bases). CDR1 and CDR2 from the germline V gene are SGDLS and YYNGEE. The CDR3 covers 17 residues. Trimming stripped 3 bases from V and 4 bases from J, with 20 bases between.

The chain joins TRBV5-4 to TRBJ2-7; 11 nucleotides align to TRBD2. The CDR3 is 14 residues long. With 5 bases clipped from V and 4 bases from J, the junction kept 5 bases outside the gene matches. The germline gives CDR1 SGHNT, CDR2 YYREEE (reference sequence). This CDR3 is CASRLAGVKYEQYF. Here the CDR3 DNA reads TGTGCCAGCAGACTAGCGGGAGTTAAGTACGAGCAGTACTTC.

The genes are TRBV7-3 and TRBJ2-7; possible D gene TRBD1, 6 bases. The V and J ends lost 5 bases and 6 bases respectively, with 11 bases between them. Germline values: CDR1 SGHTA, CDR2 FQGTGA. The CDR3 has 12 amino acids. The CDR3 protein is CASSPYRVEQYF. The CDR3 bases are TGTGCCAGCAGCCCCTACAGGGTCGAGCAGTACTTC.

The J gene is TRBJ2-7, the V gene TRBV5-8; D might be TRBD1 (6 bases). Trimming pared 2 bases from V and 5 bases from J, leaving 17 bases between. Germline values: CDR1 SGHTS, CDR2 YDEGEE. This CDR3 spans 15 amino acids. The CDR3 here is CASSFGQSSLDEQYF. Written as DNA, the CDR3 is TGTGCCAGCAGCTTCGGACAGTCCTCCTTGGACGAGCAGTACTTC.

This clone was seen only once. The gene calls are TRBV7-9 and TRBJ2-7; 8 bases line up with TRBD2. CDR3 length: 16 amino acids. With V trimmed by 6 bases and J by 5 bases, 15 bases remained unmatched. Germline V gives CDR1 SEHNR, CDR2 FQNEAQ (reference sequence). The CDR3 DNA sequence: TGTGCCAGCAGGGGACGCGGGAGGTTGGGGCTCGACGAGCAGTACTTC. This translates into CASRGRGRLGLDEQYF.